This T cell receptor beta chain stems from a study of T cells in narcolepsy. Sequenced by immunoSEQ multiplex PCR; TCRdb stores in-frame clones only, minus some. The sample includes 20,000 to 30,000 clones, more than 80% seen only once; the top ten take approximately 1.3%. On this clone itself: Its antigen is not identified.

Whole-study findings and limits: In some patient and control memory CD4+ samples, autoreactive clones were absent. Reportedly, autoreactive clonotypes were serially detected in patients' blood but not controls'. Same-patient CSF and blood CD4+ T cell clonotypes included HCRT-specific and TRIB2-specific autoreactive ones.

The CDR3 consists of 17 residues. J was trimmed by 4 bases and V by 4 bases; bases with no gene match: 7. Germline V CDR1 and CDR2: LGHNA, YNFKEQ. This receptor was taken from a human donor with narcolepsy. What was sequenced was CD45RA- memory CD4+ T cells from PBMCs. The chain is built from TRBV4-2 and TRBJ2-3, with 14 positions matching TRBD2. CDR3 nucleotide sequence: TGTGCCAGCAGCCCTGGGACTAGCGGGAGTGGTGCAGATACGCAGTATTTT. Residues: CASSPGTSGSGADTQYF.